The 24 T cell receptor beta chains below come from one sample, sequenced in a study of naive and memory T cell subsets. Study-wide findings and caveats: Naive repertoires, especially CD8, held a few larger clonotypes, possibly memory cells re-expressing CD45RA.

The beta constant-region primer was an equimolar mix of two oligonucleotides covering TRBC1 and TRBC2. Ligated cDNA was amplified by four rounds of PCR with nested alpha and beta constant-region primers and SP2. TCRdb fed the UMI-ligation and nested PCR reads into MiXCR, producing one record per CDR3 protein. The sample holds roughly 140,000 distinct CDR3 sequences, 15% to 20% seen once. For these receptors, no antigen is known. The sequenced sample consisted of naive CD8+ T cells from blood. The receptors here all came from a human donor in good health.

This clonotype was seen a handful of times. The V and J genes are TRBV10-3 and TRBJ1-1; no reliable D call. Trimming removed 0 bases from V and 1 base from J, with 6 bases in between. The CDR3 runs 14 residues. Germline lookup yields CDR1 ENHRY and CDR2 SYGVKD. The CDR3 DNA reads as TGTGCCATCAGTGAGTCCAAAGGGAACACTGAAGCTTTCTTT. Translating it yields CAISESKGNTEAFF.

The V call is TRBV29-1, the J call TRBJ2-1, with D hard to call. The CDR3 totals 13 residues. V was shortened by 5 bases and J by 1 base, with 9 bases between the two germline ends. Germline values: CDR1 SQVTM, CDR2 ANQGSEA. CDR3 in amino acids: CSVWSASYNEQFF. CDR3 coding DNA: TGCAGCGTTTGGTCAGCTTCCTACAATGAGCAGTTCTTC.

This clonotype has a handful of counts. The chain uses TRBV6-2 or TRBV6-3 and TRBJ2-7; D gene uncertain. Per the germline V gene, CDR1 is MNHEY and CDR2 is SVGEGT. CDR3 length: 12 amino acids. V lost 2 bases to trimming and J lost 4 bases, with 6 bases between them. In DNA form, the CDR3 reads TGTGCCAGCAGTTACATCTTATACGAGCAGTACTTC. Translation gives CASSYILYEQYF.

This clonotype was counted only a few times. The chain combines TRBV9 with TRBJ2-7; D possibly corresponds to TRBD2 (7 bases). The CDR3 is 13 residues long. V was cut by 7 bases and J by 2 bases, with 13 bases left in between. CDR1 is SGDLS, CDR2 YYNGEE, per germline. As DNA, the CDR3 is TGTGCCAGCGGGAGGGACACCGCCTACGAGCAGTACTTC. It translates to CASGRDTAYEQYF.

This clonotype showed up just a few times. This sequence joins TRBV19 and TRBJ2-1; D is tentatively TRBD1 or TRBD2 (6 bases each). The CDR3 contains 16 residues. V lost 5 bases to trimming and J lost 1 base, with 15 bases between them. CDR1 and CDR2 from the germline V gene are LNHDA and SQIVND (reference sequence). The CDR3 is CASSSHREASYNEQFF. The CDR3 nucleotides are TGTGCCAGTAGTTCCCACAGGGAGGCTTCCTACAATGAGCAGTTCTTC.

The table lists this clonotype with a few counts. The CDR3 DNA reads as TGTGCCAGCAGTGCCTGGACAGGGTTCAATCAGCCCCAGCATTTT. This codes for CASSAWTGFNQPQHF. The V gene is TRBV12-3 or TRBV12-4, the J gene TRBJ1-5; 8 bases align to TRBD1. The CDR3 has 15 residues. V dropped 5 bases and J dropped 3; count of bases not matched to a gene: 6.

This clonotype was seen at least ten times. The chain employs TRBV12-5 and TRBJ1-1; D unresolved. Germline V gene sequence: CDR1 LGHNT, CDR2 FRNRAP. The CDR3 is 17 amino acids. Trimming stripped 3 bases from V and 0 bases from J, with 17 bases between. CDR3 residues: CASGFLTIDLMNTEAFF. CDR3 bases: TGTGCTAGTGGTTTTTTGACCATAGACTTAATGAACACTGAAGCTTTCTTT.

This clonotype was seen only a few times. As DNA, the CDR3 is TGTGCCACCAGCCCCCTTGGGGACGATAAGGATACGCAGTATTTT. This translates into CATSPLGDDKDTQYF. V gene TRBV15 combines with J gene TRBJ2-3; D may match TRBD1 or TRBD2 (5 bases each). The CDR3 spans 15 residues. Per germline, CDR1 LNHNV and CDR2 YYDKDF (reference sequence). The germline V and J ends were trimmed by 5 bases and 6 bases, with 18 bases remaining between them.

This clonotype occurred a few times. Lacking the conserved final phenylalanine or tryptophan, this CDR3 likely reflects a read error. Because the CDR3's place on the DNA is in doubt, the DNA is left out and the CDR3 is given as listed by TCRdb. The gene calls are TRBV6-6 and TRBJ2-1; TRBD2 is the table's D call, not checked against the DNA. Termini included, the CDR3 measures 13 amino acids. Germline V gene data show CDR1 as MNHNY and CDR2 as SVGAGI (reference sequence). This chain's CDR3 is CASSPDGTSGRRI.

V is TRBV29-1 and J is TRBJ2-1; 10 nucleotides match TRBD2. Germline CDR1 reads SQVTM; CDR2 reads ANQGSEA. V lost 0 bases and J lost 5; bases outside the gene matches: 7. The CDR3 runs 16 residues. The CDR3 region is CSVEDPTSGLDNEQFF. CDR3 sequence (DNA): TGCAGCGTTGAAGATCCGACTAGCGGGTTAGACAATGAGCAGTTCTTC.

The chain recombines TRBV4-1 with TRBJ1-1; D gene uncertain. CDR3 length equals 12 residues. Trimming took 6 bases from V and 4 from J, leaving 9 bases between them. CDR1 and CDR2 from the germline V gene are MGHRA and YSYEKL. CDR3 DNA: TGCGCCAGCAGTCCAGGTGCCACTGAAGCTTTCTTT. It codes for CASSPGATEAFF.

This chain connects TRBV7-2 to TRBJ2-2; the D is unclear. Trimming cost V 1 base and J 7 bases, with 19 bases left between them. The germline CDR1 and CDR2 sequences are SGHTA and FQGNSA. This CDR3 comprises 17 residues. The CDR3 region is CASSLGLSKVPVGELFF. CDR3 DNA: TGTGCCAGCAGCTTAGGTTTAAGCAAGGTTCCCGTCGGGGAGCTGTTTTTT. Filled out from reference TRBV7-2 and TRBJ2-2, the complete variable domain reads GAGVSQSPSNKVTEKGKDVELRCDPISGHTALYWYRQSLGQGLEFLIYFQGNSAPDKSGLPSDRFSAERTGGSVSTLTIQRTQQEDSAVYLCASSLGLSKVPVGELFFGEGSRLTVL.

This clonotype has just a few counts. The CDR3 loop reads CATSREGDFSEQYF. Written as DNA, the CDR3 is TGTGCCACCAGCAGAGAAGGGGATTTTTCCGAGCAGTACTTC. The chain recombines TRBV15 with TRBJ2-7; D is possibly TRBD1 (5 bases). CDR3 length: 14 residues. V lost 0 bases and J 6 bases, leaving 12 bases between the germline ends. Germline loops: CDR1 LNHNV, CDR2 YYDKDF (reference sequence).

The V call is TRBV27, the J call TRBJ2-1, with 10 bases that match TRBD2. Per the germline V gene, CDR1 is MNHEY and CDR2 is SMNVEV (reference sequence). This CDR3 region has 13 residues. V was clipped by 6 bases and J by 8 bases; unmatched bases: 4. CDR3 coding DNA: TGTGCCAGCAGGGTAGCGGGAGGTCATGAGCAGTTCTTC. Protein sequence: CASRVAGGHEQFF.

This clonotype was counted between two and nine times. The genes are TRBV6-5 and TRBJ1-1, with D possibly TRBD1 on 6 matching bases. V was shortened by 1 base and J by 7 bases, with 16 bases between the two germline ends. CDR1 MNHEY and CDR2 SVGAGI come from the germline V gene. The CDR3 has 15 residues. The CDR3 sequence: CASSYYGQGLGEAFF. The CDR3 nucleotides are TGTGCCAGCAGTTACTACGGGCAGGGGCTTGGTGAAGCTTTCTTT.

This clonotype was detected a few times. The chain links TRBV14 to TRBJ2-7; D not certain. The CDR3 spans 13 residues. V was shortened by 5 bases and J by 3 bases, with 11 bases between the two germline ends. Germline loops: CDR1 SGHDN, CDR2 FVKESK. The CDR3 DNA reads TGTGCCAGCAGCGTACCTCTTTTCTACGAGCAGTACTTC. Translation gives CASSVPLFYEQYF.

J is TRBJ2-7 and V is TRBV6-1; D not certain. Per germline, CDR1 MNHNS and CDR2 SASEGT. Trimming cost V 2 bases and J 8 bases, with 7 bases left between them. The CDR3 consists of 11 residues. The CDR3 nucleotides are TGTGCCAGCAGTGAAAACGGTCAGCAGTACTTC. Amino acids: CASSENGQQYF.

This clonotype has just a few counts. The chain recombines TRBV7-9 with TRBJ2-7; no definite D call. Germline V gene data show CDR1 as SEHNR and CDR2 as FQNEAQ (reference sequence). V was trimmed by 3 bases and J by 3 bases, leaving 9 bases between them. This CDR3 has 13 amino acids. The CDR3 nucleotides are TGTGCCAGCAGCTTCGCACCGAACTACGAGCAGTACTTC. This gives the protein CASSFAPNYEQYF.

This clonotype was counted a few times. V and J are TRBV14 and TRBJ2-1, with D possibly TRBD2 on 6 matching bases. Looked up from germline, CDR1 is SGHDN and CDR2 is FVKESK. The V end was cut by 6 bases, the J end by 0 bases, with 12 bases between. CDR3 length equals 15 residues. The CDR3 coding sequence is TGTGCCAGCAGATTGGACGGGAGCTCCTACAATGAGCAGTTCTTC. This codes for CASRLDGSSYNEQFF.

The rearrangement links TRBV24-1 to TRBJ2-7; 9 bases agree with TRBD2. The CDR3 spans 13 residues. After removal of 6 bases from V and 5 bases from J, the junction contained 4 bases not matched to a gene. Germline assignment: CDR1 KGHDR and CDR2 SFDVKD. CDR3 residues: CATSLAGLDEQYF. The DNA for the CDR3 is TGTGCCACCAGTCTAGCGGGGCTCGACGAGCAGTACTTC.

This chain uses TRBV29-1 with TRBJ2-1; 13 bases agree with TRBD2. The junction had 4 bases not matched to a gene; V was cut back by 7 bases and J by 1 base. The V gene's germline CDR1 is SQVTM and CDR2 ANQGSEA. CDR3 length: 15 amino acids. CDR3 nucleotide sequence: TGCAGCGGTGGACTAGCGGGAGATTCCTACAATGAGCAGTTCTTC. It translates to CSGGLAGDSYNEQFF.

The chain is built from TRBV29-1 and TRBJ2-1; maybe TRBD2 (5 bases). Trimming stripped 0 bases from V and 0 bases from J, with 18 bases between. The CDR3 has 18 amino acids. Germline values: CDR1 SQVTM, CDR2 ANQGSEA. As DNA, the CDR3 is TGCAGCGTTGAAGATCATCGGAGCGGCCAGAGCTCCTACAATGAGCAGTTCTTC. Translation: CSVEDHRSGQSSYNEQFF.

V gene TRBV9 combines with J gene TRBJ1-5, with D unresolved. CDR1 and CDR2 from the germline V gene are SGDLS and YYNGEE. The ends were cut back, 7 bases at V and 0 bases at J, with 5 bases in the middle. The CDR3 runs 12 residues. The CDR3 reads CASGDSNQPQHF. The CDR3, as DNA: TGTGCCAGCGGGGATAGCAATCAGCCCCAGCATTTT. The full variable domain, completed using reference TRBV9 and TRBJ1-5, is DSGVTQTPKHLITATGQRVTLRCSPRSGDLSVYWYQQSLDQGLQFLIQYYNGEERAKGNILERFSAQQFPDLHSELNLSSLELGDSALYFCASGDSNQPQHFGDGTRLSIL.

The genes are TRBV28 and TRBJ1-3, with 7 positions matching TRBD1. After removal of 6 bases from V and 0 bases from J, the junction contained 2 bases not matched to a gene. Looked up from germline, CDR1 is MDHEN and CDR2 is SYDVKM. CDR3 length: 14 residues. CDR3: CASSGTVSGNTIYF. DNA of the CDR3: TGTGCCAGCAGCGGGACAGTCTCTGGAAACACCATATATTTT.